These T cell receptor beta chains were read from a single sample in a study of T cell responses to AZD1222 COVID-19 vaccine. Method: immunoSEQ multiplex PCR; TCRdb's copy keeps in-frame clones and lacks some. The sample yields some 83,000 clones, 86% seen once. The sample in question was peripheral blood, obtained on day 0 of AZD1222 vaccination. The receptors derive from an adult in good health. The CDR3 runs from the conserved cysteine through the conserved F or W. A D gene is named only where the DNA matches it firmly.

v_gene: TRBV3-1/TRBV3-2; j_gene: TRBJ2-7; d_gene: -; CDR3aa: CASSQDMRLTYEQYF
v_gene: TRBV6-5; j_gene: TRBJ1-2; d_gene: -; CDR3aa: CASSYFSDGGRGGYTF
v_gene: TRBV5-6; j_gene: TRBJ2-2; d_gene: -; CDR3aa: CASSLAGNTGELFF
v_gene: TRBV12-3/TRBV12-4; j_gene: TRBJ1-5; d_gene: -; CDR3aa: CASTWSRGQPQHF
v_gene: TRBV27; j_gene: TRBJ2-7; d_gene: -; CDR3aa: CASSPRPQSYEQYF
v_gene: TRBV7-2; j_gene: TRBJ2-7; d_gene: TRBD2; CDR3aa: CASSRRTSVSYEQYF
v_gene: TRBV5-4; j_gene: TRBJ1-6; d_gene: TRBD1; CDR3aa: CASSSQTGGNSPLHF
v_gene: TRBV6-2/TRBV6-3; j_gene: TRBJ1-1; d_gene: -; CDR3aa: CASSYSFPSGANTEAFF
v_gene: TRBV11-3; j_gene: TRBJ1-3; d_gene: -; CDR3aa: CASSLKGISSGNTIYF
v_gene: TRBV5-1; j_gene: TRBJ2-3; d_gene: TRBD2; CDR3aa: CASSLEGTSGVTSDTQYF
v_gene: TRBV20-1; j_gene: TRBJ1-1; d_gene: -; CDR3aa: CSGPRYGEAFF
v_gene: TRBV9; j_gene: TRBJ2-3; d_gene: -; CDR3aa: CASSVESSRTDTQYF
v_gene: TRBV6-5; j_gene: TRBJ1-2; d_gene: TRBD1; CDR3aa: CASSYPDRDGYTF
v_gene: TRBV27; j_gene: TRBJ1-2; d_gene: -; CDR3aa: CASSLRHMSGYTF
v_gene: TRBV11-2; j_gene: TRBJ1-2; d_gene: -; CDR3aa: CASSPPSGDGYTF
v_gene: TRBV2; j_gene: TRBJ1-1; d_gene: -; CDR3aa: CASSETWEAFF
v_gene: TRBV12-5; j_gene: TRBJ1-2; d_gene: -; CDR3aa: CAIIRGHYGYTF
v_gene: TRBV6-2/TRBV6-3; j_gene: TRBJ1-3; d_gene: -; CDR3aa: CASSPGTHSGNTIYF
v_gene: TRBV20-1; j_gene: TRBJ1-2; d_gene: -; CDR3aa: CSASISHNYGYTF
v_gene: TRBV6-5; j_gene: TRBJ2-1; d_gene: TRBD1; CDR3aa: CASSYTPGQGDNEQFF
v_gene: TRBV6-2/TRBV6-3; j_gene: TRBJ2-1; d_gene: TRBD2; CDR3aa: CASSYEFGTSRLGYNEQFF
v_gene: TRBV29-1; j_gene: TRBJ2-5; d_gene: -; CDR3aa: CSVEDGGETQYF
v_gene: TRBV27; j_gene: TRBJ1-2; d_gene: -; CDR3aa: CASSLRAEDLYGYTF
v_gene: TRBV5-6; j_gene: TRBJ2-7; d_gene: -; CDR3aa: CASSLVGGTYEQYF
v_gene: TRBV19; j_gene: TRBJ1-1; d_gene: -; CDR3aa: CASSIPGVTEAFF
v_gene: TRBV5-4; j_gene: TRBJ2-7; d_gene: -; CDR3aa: CASSLERAQVYEQYF
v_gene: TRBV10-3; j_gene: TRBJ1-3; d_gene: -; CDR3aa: CATVDGSGNTIYF
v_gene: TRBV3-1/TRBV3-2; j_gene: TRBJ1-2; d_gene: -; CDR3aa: CASNPGTGGGYGYTF
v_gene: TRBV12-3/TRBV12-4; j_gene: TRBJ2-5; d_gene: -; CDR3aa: CASSGRLQETQYF
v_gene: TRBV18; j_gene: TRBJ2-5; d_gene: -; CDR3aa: CASSQTERETQYF
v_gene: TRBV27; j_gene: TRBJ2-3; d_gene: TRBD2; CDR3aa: CASSLLGTSGSTDTQYF
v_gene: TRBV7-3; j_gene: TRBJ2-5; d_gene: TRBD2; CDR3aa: CASSLGTTTRQETQYF
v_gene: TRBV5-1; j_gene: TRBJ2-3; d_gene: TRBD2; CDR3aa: CASSLETSGRALDTQYF
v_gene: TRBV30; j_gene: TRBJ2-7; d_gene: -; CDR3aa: CAWPRRMQEQYF
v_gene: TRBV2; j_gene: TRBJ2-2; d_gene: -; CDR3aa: CASEVGNTGELFF
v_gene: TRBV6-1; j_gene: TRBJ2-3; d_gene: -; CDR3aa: CASSDPSRSTDTQYF
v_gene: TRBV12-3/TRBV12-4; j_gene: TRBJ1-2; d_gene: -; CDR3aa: CASSFGEGGYTF
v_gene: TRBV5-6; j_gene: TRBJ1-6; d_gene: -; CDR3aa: CASSLGGSNSPLHF
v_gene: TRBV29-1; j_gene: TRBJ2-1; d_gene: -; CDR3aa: CSVAGEYNEQFF
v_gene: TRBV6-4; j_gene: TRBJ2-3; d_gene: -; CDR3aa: CASSESIGISTDTQYF
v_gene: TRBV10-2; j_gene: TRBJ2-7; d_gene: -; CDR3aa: CASTPAHTSLSYEQYF
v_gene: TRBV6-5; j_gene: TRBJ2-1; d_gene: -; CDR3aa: CASGFSFNNEQFF
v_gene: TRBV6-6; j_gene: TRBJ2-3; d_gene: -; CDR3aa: CASSPTGQGPHRYTQYF
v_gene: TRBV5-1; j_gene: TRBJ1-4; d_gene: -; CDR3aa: CASSPGDFRTNEKLFF
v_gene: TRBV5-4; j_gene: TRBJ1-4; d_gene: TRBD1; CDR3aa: CASSLQGTNEKLFF
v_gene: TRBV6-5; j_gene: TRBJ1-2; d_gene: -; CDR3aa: CASSYNGDGYTF
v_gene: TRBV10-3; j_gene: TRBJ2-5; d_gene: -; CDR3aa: CAIKGGFQETQYF